One T cell receptor (beta chain) is described in this entry. Its target is unknown. The read ends 3 residues early relative to the CDR3; the germline J gene fills the gap. This CDR3 comprises 13 residues. CDR1 and CDR2 from the germline V gene are DFQATT and SNEGSKA (reference sequence). Trimming removed 0 bases at V and 4 bases at J, with 10 bases between. Clones were read by immunoSEQ multiplex PCR, and TCRdb kept only the in-frame ones, dropping some. The sample data list roughly 38,000 clones. These data come from a study of T cells in women clearing cervical HPV infection. For the study at large: Cases: HPV16-related CIN3 or worse on histology, a couple of invasive cancers.

Study-level findings and limits: Combining TCR richness with V gene abundances gave around 0.83 AUC.

The TCR sequence derives from a woman between 18 and 70 years old with a cervical HPV16 infection that either progressed to CIN3+ or cleared (not recorded which). The V and J genes are TRBV20-1 and TRBJ2-7; D gene ambiguous. The sample was blood buffy coat. The covered CDR3 bases are TGCAGTGCTAGAGATTCTCAAACATACGAG. The encoded protein is CSARDSQTYE. The whole CDR3 is CSARDSQTYEQYF.